The clone carrying this T cell receptor (beta chain) appeared a few times. What it binds is not known. Diagnostic assessment was based on clinical symptoms, serum thyroxine and TRAb, thyroid ultrasound and orbital computed tomography. The authors obtained PBMCs from roughly 10 ml of fresh peripheral blood. The germline CDR1 and CDR2 sequences are SGHDT and YYEEEE. The CDR3 loop spans 14 amino acids. The V and J ends lost 7 bases and 2 bases, in that order; junction bases with no gene match: 7. Researchers took RNA transcripts and amplified the TCR beta CDR3 regions from them. Initially, a first-round RT-PCR of the TCR CDR3 employed the HTBI primer set. TCRdb recomputed calls from the multiplex PCR reads with MiXCR, one row per CDR3 protein. The table records roughly 180,000 distinct CDR3 sequences, less than 10% of them present only once. This specimen belongs to a study of T cells in Graves' hyperthyroidism and ophthalmopathy. Whole-study findings and limits: Ophthalmopathy was model-predicted a median around 6.7 months pre-onset.

Sequenced: blood. The origin of this receptor is a woman aged 18-30 years with Graves' hyperthyroidism that later progressed to Graves' ophthalmopathy. The gene calls are TRBV5-6 and TRBJ2-7; 9 nucleotides align to TRBD2. CDR3 loop: CASRRGGRAYEQYF. The CDR3 nucleotides read TGTGCCAGCCGACGGGGCGGGAGGGCCTACGAGCAGTACTTC. The variable domain in full, with the rest retrieved from reference TRBV5-6 and TRBJ2-7, is DAGVTQSPTHLIKTRGQQVTLRCSPKSGHDTVSWYQQALGQGPQFIFQYYEEEERQRGNFPDRFSGHQFPNYSSELNVNALLLGDSALYLCASRRGGRAYEQYFGPGTRLTVT.